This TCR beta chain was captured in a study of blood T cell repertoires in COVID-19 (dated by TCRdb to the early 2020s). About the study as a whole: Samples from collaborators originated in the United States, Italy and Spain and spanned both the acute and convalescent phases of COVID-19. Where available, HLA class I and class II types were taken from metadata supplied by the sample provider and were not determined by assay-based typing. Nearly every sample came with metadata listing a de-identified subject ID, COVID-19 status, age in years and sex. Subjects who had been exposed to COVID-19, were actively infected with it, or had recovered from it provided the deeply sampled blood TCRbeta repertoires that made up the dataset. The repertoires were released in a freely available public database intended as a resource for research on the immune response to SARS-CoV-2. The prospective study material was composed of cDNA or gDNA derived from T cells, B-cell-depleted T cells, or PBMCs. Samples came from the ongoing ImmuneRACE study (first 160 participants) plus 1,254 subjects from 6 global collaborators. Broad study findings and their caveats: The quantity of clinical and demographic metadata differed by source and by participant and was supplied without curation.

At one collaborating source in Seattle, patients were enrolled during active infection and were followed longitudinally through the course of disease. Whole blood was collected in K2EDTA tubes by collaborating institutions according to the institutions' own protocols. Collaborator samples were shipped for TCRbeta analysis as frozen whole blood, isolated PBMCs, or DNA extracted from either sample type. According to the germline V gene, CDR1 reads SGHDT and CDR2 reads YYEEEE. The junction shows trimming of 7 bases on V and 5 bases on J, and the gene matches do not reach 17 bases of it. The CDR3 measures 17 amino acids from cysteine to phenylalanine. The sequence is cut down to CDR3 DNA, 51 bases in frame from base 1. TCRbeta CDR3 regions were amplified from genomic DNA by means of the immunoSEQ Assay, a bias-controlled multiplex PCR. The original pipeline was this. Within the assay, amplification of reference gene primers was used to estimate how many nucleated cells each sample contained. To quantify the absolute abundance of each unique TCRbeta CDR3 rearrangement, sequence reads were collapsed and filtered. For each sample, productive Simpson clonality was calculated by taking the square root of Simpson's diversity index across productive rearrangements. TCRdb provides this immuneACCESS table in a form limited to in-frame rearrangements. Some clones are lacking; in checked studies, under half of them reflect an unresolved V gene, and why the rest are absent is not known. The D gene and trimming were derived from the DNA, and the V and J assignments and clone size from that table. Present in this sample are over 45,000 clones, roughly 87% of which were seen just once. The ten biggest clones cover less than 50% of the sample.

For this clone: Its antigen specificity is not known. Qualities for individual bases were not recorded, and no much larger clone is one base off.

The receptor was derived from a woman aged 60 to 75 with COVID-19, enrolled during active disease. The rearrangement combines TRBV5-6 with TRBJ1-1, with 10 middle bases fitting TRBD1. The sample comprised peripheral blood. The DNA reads TGTGCCAGCGCAACTCTCTGGACAGGGGGTCTTGCAACTGAAGCTTTCTTT. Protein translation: CASATLWTGGLATEAFF. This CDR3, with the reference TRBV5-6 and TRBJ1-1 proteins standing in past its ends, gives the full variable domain DAGVTQSPTHLIKTRGQQVTLRCSPKSGHDTVSWYQQALGQGPQFIFQYYEEEERQRGNFPDRFSGHQFPNYSSELNVNALLLGDSALYLCASATLWTGGLATEAFFGQGTRLTVV.